The 30 T cell receptor beta chains listed next were all sequenced from one sample in a study of T cell responses to AZD1222 COVID-19 vaccine (dated by TCRdb to the early 2020s). The method was the immunoSEQ multiplex PCR assay. The table comes from immuneACCESS by way of TCRdb, which keeps in-frame sequences with V and J called. Part of the clones is missing from these tables; in studies checked, under half for an unresolved V gene and the rest for unknown reasons. For this sample the table gives some 140,000 clones, of which about nine tenths were detected only once. The ten largest clonotypes hold 5% to 6% of the sample. The sample's time point, from its label and the paper: baseline before first vaccination. The sample's treatment or condition label is to be understood as: meningococcal conjugate vaccine given as trial control. Here the sequenced sample was peripheral blood, taken on day 0 of MenACWY control vaccination. All receptors derive from an adult in good health.

This clone was counted a few times. V gene TRBV19 combines with J gene TRBJ1-6; tentatively, D is TRBD1 (5 bases). The V end was cut by 6 bases, the J end by 8 bases, with 23 bases between. Germline CDR1 LNHDA, CDR2 SQIVND (reference sequence). This CDR3 spans 17 amino acids. The CDR3 DNA is TGTGCCAGTAGAAGTTGGGGCCGCGGAGAGGCTGATTCACCCCTCCACTTT. Translating gives CASRSWGRGEADSPLHF.

The count of this clone is one. This rearrangement joins TRBV7-9 to TRBJ2-7; 7 bases map to TRBD2. This CDR3 is built from 16 residues. V lost 3 bases and J lost 5; bases outside the gene matches: 13. The germline V gene has CDR1 SEHNR and CDR2 FQNEAQ (reference sequence). In nucleotides, the CDR3 is TGTGCCAGCAGCTTCCCGGTGGGAGGGGTCCCCCACGAGCAGTACTTC. Translating gives CASSFPVGGVPHEQYF.

The genes are TRBV11-3 and TRBJ2-7; D ambiguous. This CDR3 has 14 amino acids. In germline, CDR1 is SGHNT, CDR2 YENEEA. V lost 3 bases, J lost 7 bases, and 16 bases lay in between. The CDR3 DNA is TGTGCCAGCAGCTTCCGACCGAGCCCCTTGGAGCAGTACTTC. It is translated as CASSFRPSPLEQYF.

V is TRBV12-3 or TRBV12-4 and J is TRBJ1-3, with D possibly being TRBD1 (5 bases). Between the trimmed V and J ends, which lost 6 bases and 4 bases, there was a span of 10 bases. The CDR3 length is 13 residues. This chain's CDR3 is CASSPGPGNTIYF. CDR3 bases: TGTGCCAGCAGCCCGGGGCCAGGAAACACCATATATTTT.

The chain couples TRBV19 to TRBJ2-3, with 10 bases that match TRBD2. Trimming cost V 3 bases and J 1 base; bases outside gene matches: 1. The germline CDR1 and CDR2 sequences are LNHDA and SQIVND (reference sequence). The CDR3 has 15 amino acids. The DNA for the CDR3 is TGTGCCAGTAGTATTACTAGCGGGGGCACAGATACGCAGTATTTT. Its translation: CASSITSGGTDTQYF.

This clone has just a few counts. This sequence joins TRBV25-1 and TRBJ2-7, with a weak D call TRBD1 (6 bases). V lost 8 bases and J lost 2, with 13 bases in between. The CDR3 is made up of 13 amino acids. CDR1 and CDR2 (germline): MGHDK, SYGVNS. The CDR3 DNA reads as TGTGCCAGCCGCGACAGGTTAACCTACGAGCAGTACTTC. It encodes CASRDRLTYEQYF.

The J gene is TRBJ2-1, the V gene TRBV11-3; possibly TRBD2 for D (5 bases). V dropped 3 bases and J dropped 5 bases, with 8 bases sitting between them. This CDR3 contains 13 residues. In germline, CDR1 is SGHNT, CDR2 YENEEA. CDR3 in DNA: TGTGCCAGCAGCTTTCCGGGAAACAATGAGCAGTTCTTC. Translated, it gives CASSFPGNNEQFF.

The chain combines TRBV28 with TRBJ2-1; 9 bases are a match to TRBD1. Germline V CDR1 and CDR2: MDHEN, SYDVKM. After removal of 6 bases from V and 5 bases from J, the junction contained 5 bases not matched to a gene. The CDR3 consists of 14 residues. The CDR3 bases are TGTGCCAGCAGCAGGGACAGGGCTAACAATGAGCAGTTCTTC. It translates to CASSRDRANNEQFF.

The rearrangement joins TRBV5-1 to TRBJ1-1; the match to TRBD1 covers 9 bases. The CDR3 totals 17 residues. CDR1 is SGHRS and CDR2 is YFSETQ in the germline V gene. With V trimmed by 6 bases and J by 4 bases, 16 bases remained unmatched. CDR3 sequence: CASTKGQGFLGGTEAFF. CDR3 bases: TGCGCCAGCACCAAGGGACAGGGTTTTTTAGGCGGCACTGAAGCTTTCTTT.

CDR3 in amino acids: CASSIPNYGYTF. DNA for the CDR3: TGTGCCAGTAGTATTCCCAACTATGGCTACACCTTC. This sequence joins TRBV19 and TRBJ1-2; D not resolved. Germline lookup yields CDR1 LNHDA and CDR2 SQIVND (reference sequence). V lost 3 bases and J 2 bases, leaving 4 bases between the germline ends. CDR3 length equals 12 residues.

The chain has TRBV6-5 and TRBJ1-6, with D possibly matching TRBD1 (6 bases). Germline V gives CDR1 MNHEY, CDR2 SVGAGI. Trimming took 2 bases from V and 5 from J, leaving 7 bases between them. This CDR3 is built from 14 residues. The CDR3 DNA sequence: TGTGCCAGCAGTTACACAGGGAATAATTCACCCCTCCACTTT. It codes for CASSYTGNNSPLHF.

V gene TRBV5-1 combines with J gene TRBJ1-2; 9 bases match TRBD1. The length of the CDR3 is 17 residues. Trimming took 6 bases from V and 3 from J; bases not matched to a gene: 15. From germline, CDR1 is SGHRS and CDR2 YFSETQ. The CDR3 protein is CASTLTTGGAGDYGYTF. The CDR3 bases are TGCGCCAGCACCTTAACAACAGGGGGCGCGGGGGACTATGGCTACACCTTC.

This clone has a handful of counts. The rearrangement uses TRBV28 and TRBJ1-5, with TRBD1 matching over 7 bases. CDR3 size: 14 residues. Germline V CDR1 and CDR2: MDHEN, SYDVKM. The ends lost 6 bases at V and 2 bases at J; junction bases unmatched: 4. CDR3 sequence: CASSYGTGNQPQHF. The CDR3 nucleotides read TGTGCCAGCAGCTACGGGACAGGCAATCAGCCCCAGCATTTT.

V usage is TRBV10-3 and J usage is TRBJ2-1; D is ambiguous. The CDR3 contains 16 residues. V was cut by 5 bases and J by 2 bases, with 16 bases left in between. Per germline, CDR1 ENHRY and CDR2 SYGVKD. In nucleotides, the CDR3 is TGTGCCATCAGTTTACAGTCTCCCCCGGCCTACAATGAGCAGTTCTTC. Protein sequence: CAISLQSPPAYNEQFF.

The V and J genes are TRBV9 and TRBJ2-3; D unresolved. The CDR3 consists of 13 residues. Germline V gives CDR1 SGDLS, CDR2 YYNGEE. V was trimmed by 4 bases and J by 6 bases, leaving 12 bases between them. The CDR3 region has the DNA TGTGCCAGCAGCCCCCCGGCGGAGGATACGCAGTATTTT. This encodes CASSPPAEDTQYF.

The genes are TRBV6-5 and TRBJ1-4, with D tentatively TRBD1 (6 bases). Germline-derived CDR1 and CDR2 are MNHEY and SVGAGI. CDR3 length equals 14 residues. V lost 6 bases, J lost 0 bases, and 8 bases lay in between. The DNA of the CDR3 is TGTGCCAGCAGGACAGGAACAACTAATGAAAAACTGTTTTTT. Translated: CASRTGTTNEKLFF.

This clone is a singleton in its sample. V is TRBV9 and J is TRBJ2-2, with a weak D call TRBD2 (6 bases). CDR1 and CDR2 (germline): SGDLS, YYNGEE. V lost 0 bases and J lost 5, with 17 bases in between. This CDR3 spans 17 amino acids. CDR3: CASSVGGGTFSTGELFF. For the CDR3, the DNA is TGTGCCAGCAGCGTAGGAGGAGGGACTTTCTCTACCGGGGAGCTGTTTTTT.

The genes are TRBV7-8 and TRBJ1-1; D call uncertain. V gave up 1 base and J gave up 0 bases, with 9 bases separating them. This CDR3 is built from 15 residues. Germline CDR1 reads SGHVS; CDR2 reads FQNEAQ. As DNA, the CDR3 is TGTGCCAGCAGCTTAGAATTGGGGTTGAACACTGAAGCTTTCTTT. It codes for CASSLELGLNTEAFF.

CDR3 bases: TGTGCCAGCAGTCAACAGGGAGCGTTTTTTGGCTACACCTTC. It specifies CASSQQGAFFGYTF. The chain recombines TRBV27 with TRBJ1-2, with a weak D call TRBD1 (6 bases). V was shortened by 5 bases and J by 7 bases, with 17 bases between the two germline ends. CDR3 size: 14 residues. Per the germline V gene, CDR1 is MNHEY and CDR2 is SMNVEV (reference sequence).

The rearrangement uses TRBV2 and TRBJ1-1, with TRBD1 identical over 9 bases. Germline V gene data show CDR1 as SNHLY and CDR2 as FYNNEI. V lost 6 bases, J lost 1 base, and 6 bases stayed unmatched. The CDR3 has 15 residues. In nucleotides, the CDR3 is TGTGCCAGCAGGACGGACAGGGGTCCGAACACTGAAGCTTTCTTT. It yields the protein CASRTDRGPNTEAFF.

V is TRBV28 and J is TRBJ2-7; D is unclear. Germline CDR1 MDHEN, CDR2 SYDVKM. V lost 6 bases to trimming and J lost 6 bases, with 15 bases between them. The CDR3 has 13 residues. CDR3 nucleotides: TGTGCCAGCAGCCGTCCATTTGATCCCGAGCAGTACGTC. It is translated as CASSRPFDPEQYV.

The gene calls are TRBV6-2 or TRBV6-3 and TRBJ2-7; tentatively, D is TRBD1 (5 bases). CDR3 length: 15 amino acids. Trimming removed 5 bases at V and 3 bases at J, with 17 bases between. Germline V lookup: CDR1 MNHEY, CDR2 SVGEGT. Here the CDR3 reads CASSARDRGFYEQYV. Here the CDR3 DNA reads TGTGCCAGCAGTGCCAGAGACAGAGGATTCTACGAGCAGTACGTC.

V gene TRBV5-1 combines with J gene TRBJ1-2, with 10 bases lining up with TRBD1. Germline V CDR1 and CDR2: SGHRS, YFSETQ. The CDR3 totals 13 residues. J was trimmed by 8 bases and V by 3 bases; bases with no gene match: 4. The CDR3 nucleotides are TGCGCCAGCAGCTGGGGACAGGGGTACGGCTACACCTTC. Protein: CASSWGQGYGYTF.

The chain recombines TRBV19 with TRBJ1-3; 9 bases map to TRBD1. J gave up 4 bases and V 4 bases, and 8 bases lay outside the gene matches. Germline V CDR1 and CDR2: LNHDA, SQIVND (reference sequence). The CDR3 covers 16 residues. Here the CDR3 DNA reads TGTGCCAGTAGTAGGGACAGGGTTCGTTCCGGAAACACCATATATTTT. This codes for CASSRDRVRSGNTIYF.

The genes are TRBV24-1 and TRBJ2-3, with a possible D match to TRBD1 (7 bases). The CDR3 consists of 17 residues. The V gene lost 4 bases and the J gene lost 4 bases, with 20 bases spanning the gap. In germline, CDR1 is KGHDR, CDR2 SFDVKD. The CDR3 sequence: CATSEPGTVGLSDTQYF. CDR3 nucleotide sequence: TGTGCCACCAGTGAACCCGGGACAGTGGGACTCTCAGATACGCAGTATTTT.

The gene calls are TRBV19 and TRBJ1-3; D might be TRBD1 (5 bases). Germline CDR1 is LNHDA and CDR2 is SQIVND (reference sequence). Trimming took 7 bases from V and 0 from J, leaving 13 bases between them. This CDR3 comprises 15 residues. CDR3 region: CASTPDRGSGNTIYF. The CDR3 DNA follows: TGTGCCAGTACCCCTGACAGAGGCTCTGGAAACACCATATATTTT.

The chain recombines TRBV4-1 with TRBJ2-7; 8 nucleotides line up with TRBD1. V dropped 7 bases and J dropped 0; count of bases not matched to a gene: 5. From germline, CDR1 is MGHRA and CDR2 YSYEKL. This CDR3 contains 14 residues. CDR3: CASTRDRSSYEQYV. The DNA for the CDR3 is TGCGCCAGCACAAGGGACAGGAGCTCCTACGAGCAGTACGTC.

This chain uses TRBV18 with TRBJ1-5; 12 nucleotides match TRBD1. This CDR3 comprises 17 residues. J lost 6 bases, V lost 2 bases, and 8 bases had no gene match. CDR1 and CDR2 (germline): KGHSH, LQKENI. The CDR3 nucleotides read TGTGCCAGCTCACCATTCCCGGGACAGGGGGCTGGTCAGCCCCAGCATTTT. Amino acid sequence: CASSPFPGQGAGQPQHF.

This rearrangement joins TRBV5-4 to TRBJ1-4, with 12 bases fitting TRBD1. The germline CDR1 and CDR2 sequences are SGHNT and YYREEE (reference sequence). The CDR3 runs to 18 residues. The V and J ends lost 1 base and 3 bases, in that order; junction bases with no gene match: 7. The CDR3 spells CASSLWRDRGRANEKLFF. DNA of the CDR3: TGTGCCAGCAGCTTGTGGCGGGACAGGGGGCGTGCTAATGAAAAACTGTTTTTT. Full variable domain (outside the CDR3, taken from reference TRBV5-4 and TRBJ1-4): ETGVTQSPTHLIKTRGQQVTLRCSSQSGHNTVSWYQQALGQGPQFIFQYYREEENGRGNFPPRFSGLQFPNYSSELNVNALELDDSALYLCASSLWRDRGRANEKLFFGSGTQLSVL.

This clone was counted a single time. The gene calls are TRBV3-1 (or the pseudogene TRBV3-2) and TRBJ2-5; 8 bases line up with TRBD1. The length of the CDR3 is 16 residues. Germline V gene data show CDR1 as LGHDT and CDR2 as YNNKEL (reference sequence). With V trimmed by 4 bases and J by 2 bases, 9 bases remained unmatched. CDR3 sequence (DNA): TGTGCCAGCAGCCTCGCCGGGACAGGAAGACAAGAGACCCAGTACTTC. Its translation is CASSLAGTGRQETQYF.